This TCR beta chain was profiled in a study of T cells after yellow fever vaccination. Turning to the study itself: Low-cell-number fractions underwent preparation using SMART-Seq v4 Ultra Low Input. General study findings and limits: FACS-sorted repertoires might harbor abundant contaminating clonotypes from the bulk population. Weaker, the secondary response had a peak occurring faster, on day 5 versus 15.

A few counts support this clonotype. Its antigen is still unknown. TCRdb processed the 5' RACE reads anew with MiXCR; each CDR3 protein has one entry. The data hold just under 600,000 distinct CDR3 sequences, with around an eighth observed a single time. V shed 3 bases and J shed 5 bases, with 13 bases lying between them. Germline V gene data show CDR1 as DFQATT and CDR2 as SNEGSKA (reference sequence). CDR3 length: 13 residues. The source was PBMCs, collected on the day of the yellow fever booster vaccination. The TCR comes from a man younger than 40 who received the YFV17D yellow fever vaccine. This rearrangement joins TRBV20-1 to TRBJ2-5; TRBD2 might be the D (5 bases). The CDR3 DNA reads TGCAGTGCTAGGCACATCCCGGGGGAGACCCAGTACTTC. Protein: CSARHIPGETQYF.